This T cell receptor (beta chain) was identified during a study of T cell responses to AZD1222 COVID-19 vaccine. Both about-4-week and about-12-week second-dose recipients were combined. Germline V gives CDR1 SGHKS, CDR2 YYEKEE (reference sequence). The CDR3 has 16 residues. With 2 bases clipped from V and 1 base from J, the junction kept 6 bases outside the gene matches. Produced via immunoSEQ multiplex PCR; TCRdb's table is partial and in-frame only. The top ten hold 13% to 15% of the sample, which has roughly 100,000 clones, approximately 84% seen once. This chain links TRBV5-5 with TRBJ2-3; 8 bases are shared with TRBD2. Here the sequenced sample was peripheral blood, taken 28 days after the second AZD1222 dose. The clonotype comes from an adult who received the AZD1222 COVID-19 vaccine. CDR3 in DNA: TGTGCCAGCAGCTTTCTCGGACTAGCAGGCACAGATACGCAGTATTTT. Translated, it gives CASSFLGLAGTDTQYF.